This T cell receptor beta chain was profiled in a study of T-cell reconstitution after alpha-beta-depleted transplantation in children. Study outcomes and limitations: It was reported that alpha-beta T cells came from several hundred expanded graft clones (about two months after transplant). Most T-cell counts and diversity one year after the transplant came from T cells that were newly produced. After transplant, high TCRbeta diversity at day 60 in some patients arose from surviving recipient T cells and thymic progenitors.

A library of TCRbeta sequences, prepared with unique molecular identifiers, was generated. Each CDR3 protein is one row after TCRdb ran MiXCR on the PCR reads. The sample yields a few hundred thousand distinct CDR3 sequences, around 15% seen once. Turning to this clonotype: The antigen remains unidentified.

The CDR3 is 13 amino acids. Trimming left V 0 bases short and J 4 bases short, with 5 bases between. The germline V gene encodes CDR1 LNHNV and CDR2 YYDKDF (reference sequence). This TCR derives from a boy in the first two years of life who had a stem cell transplant for Wiskott-Aldrich syndrome, so the T cells may come from the graft donor. The chain is built from TRBV15 and TRBJ2-3; D remains unclear. The sequencing used PBMCs, mostly from graft donor cells, collected 360 days after TCRalphabeta/CD19-depleted stem cell transplant. This chain's CDR3 is CATSRDTSDTQYF. CDR3 bases: TGTGCCACCAGCAGAGATACCTCAGATACGCAGTATTTT.